A selection of T cell receptor beta chains follows, all from one sample in a study of T-cell reconstitution after alpha-beta-depleted transplantation in children. Via MiXCR, TCRdb re-called the PCR reads, giving one row per CDR3 protein. In the table there are 450,000 to 700,000 distinct CDR3 sequences, 20% to 30% of which are singletons. The input for sequencing was PBMCs, taken before TCRalphabeta/CD19-depleted stem cell transplant. These TCRs come from a boy under two years old with Wiskott-Aldrich syndrome, due to receive a stem cell transplant. CDR3s include the opening cysteine and the closing phenylalanine or tryptophan. The D gene is left open where the match is weak. Expanded clones get a size class; other rows say once, few or many, or leave the size out.

>TRBJ2-1|TRBV4-1|TRBD2|.
TGCGCCAGCAGCCAGAGACTAGCGGGCGTTAATGAGCAGTTCTTC
CASSQRLAGVNEQFF
>TRBJ2-3|TRBV7-8|.|.
TGTGCCAGCACCTTTGCAGGGGCTAGCGGCACAGATACGCAGTATTTT
CASTFAGASGTDTQYF
>TRBJ1-1|TRBV27|.|few
TGTGCCAGCAACGCCTTCCGGGCCCCCGAAGCTTTCTTT
CASNAFRAPEAFF
>TRBJ2-4|TRBV3-1|TRBD2|.
TGTGCCAGCAGTCTAGGGACTAGCGGGAGTGGGACCAAAAACATTCAGTACTTC
CASSLGTSGSGTKNIQYF
>TRBJ2-5|TRBV7-6|TRBD2|few
TGTGCCAGCAGCCAAGCGGGAGGTACAGAGACCCAGTACTTC
CASSQAGGTETQYF
>TRBJ2-4|TRBV7-2|.|.
TGTGCCAGCAGCTTAGCAAGAGCCAAAAACATTCAGTACTTC
CASSLARAKNIQYF
>TRBJ2-2|TRBV4-1|.|few
TGCGCCAGCAGCCAAGAGGTCGGGGAGCTGTTTTTT
CASSQEVGELFF
>TRBJ2-1|TRBV29-1|.|.
TGCAGCGTTGACGGGATCTCCTACAATGAGCAGTTCTTC
CSVDGISYNEQFF
>TRBJ2-2|TRBV11-1|TRBD1|few
TGTGCCAGCAGCCCCAGGACAGGGCTGCGGGTGAAACCCAACACCGGGGAGCTGTTTTTT
CASSPRTGLRVKPNTGELFF
>TRBJ2-1|TRBV20-1|.|.
TGCAGTGCCACCAGGACTAACTACAATGAGCAGTTCTTC
CSATRTNYNEQFF
>TRBJ2-5|TRBV6-5|.|.
TGTGCCAGCAGTTACTCGGGTCGCAAAGAGACCCAGTACTTC
CASSYSGRKETQYF
>TRBJ2-1|TRBV12-3/TRBV12-4|.|few
TGTGCCAGCAGTGGGTGGACAATGCGGGAGCAGTTCTTC
CASSGWTMREQFF
>TRBJ2-7|TRBV10-1|.|.
TGCGCCAACCGCAAGAACTCCTACGAGCAGTACTTC
CANRKNSYEQYF
>TRBJ2-1|TRBV12-3/TRBV12-4|.|.
TGTGCCAGCAGCCCCCCGAGTAATCGTGAGCAGTTCTTC
CASSPPSNREQFF
>TRBJ2-5|TRBV3-1|.|.
TGTGCCAGCAGCCGGGACCCGACAGGAGGGACCCAGTACTTC
CASSRDPTGGTQYF
>TRBJ2-7|TRBV5-1|TRBD2|.
TGCGCCAGCAGCTCCAGGACTAGCGGGGTCAGCTCCTACGAGCAGTACTTC
CASSSRTSGVSSYEQYF
>TRBJ2-2|TRBV5-6|.|few
TGTGCCAGCAGCTTGTGGGGGAAAGTTCTCGGGGAGCTGTTTTTT
CASSLWGKVLGELFF
>TRBJ2-6|TRBV7-6|.|.
TGTGCCAGCAGCTTAGAAGGACGGATCTCTGGGGCCAACGTCCTGACTTTC
CASSLEGRISGANVLTF